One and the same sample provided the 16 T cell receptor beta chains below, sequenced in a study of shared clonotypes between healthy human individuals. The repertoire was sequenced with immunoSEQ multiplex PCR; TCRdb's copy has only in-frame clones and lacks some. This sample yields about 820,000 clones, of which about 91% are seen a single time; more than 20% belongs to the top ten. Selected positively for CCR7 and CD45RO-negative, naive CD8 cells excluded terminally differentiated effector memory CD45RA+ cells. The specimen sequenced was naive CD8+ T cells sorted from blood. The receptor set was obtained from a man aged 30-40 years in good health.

CDR3 bases: TGTGCCAGCGAGGACAGGTCCACCTACGAGCAGTACTTC. This encodes CASEDRSTYEQYF. This rearrangement joins TRBV11-1 to TRBJ2-7; 7 bases fit TRBD1. This CDR3 contains 13 residues. J gave up 2 bases and V 8 bases, and 6 bases lay outside the gene matches. Germline CDR1 and CDR2: SGHAT and FQDESV (reference sequence).

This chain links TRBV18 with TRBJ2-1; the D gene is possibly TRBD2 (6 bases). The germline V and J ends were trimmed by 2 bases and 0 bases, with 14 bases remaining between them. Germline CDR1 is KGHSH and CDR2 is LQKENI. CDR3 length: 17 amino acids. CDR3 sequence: CASSPFGGQSSYNEQFF. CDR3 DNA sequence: TGTGCCAGCTCACCATTCGGGGGTCAAAGCTCCTACAATGAGCAGTTCTTC.

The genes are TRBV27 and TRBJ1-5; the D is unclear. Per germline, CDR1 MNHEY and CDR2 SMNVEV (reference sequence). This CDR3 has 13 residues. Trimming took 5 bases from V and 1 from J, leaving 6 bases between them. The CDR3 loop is CASSAWSNQPQHF. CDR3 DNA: TGTGCCAGCAGTGCCTGGAGCAATCAGCCCCAGCATTTT.

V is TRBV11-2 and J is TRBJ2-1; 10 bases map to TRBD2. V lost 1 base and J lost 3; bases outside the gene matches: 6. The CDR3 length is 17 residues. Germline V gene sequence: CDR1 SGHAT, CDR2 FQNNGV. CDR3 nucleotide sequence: TGTGCCAGCAGCTTAGTGCTAGCGGGGGACGACTACAATGAGCAGTTCTTC. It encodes CASSLVLAGDDYNEQFF.

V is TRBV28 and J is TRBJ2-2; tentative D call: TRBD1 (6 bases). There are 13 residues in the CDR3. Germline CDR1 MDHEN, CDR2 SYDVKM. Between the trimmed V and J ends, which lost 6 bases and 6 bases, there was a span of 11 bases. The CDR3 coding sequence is TGTGCCAGCAGCCTTGAGGGGGCCGGGGAGCTGTTTTTT. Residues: CASSLEGAGELFF.

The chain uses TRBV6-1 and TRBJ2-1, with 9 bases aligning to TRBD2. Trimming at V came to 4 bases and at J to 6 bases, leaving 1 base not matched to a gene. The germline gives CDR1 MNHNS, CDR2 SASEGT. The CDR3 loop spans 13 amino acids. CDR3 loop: CASSGGLANEQFF. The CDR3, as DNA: TGTGCCAGCAGTGGGGGACTAGCCAATGAGCAGTTCTTC.

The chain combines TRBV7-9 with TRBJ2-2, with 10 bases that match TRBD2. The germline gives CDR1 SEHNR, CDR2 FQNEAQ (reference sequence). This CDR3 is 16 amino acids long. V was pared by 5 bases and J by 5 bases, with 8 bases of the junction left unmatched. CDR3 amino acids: CASSPRETSGTGELFF. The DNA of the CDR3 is TGTGCCAGCAGCCCTAGGGAGACTAGCGGGACCGGGGAGCTGTTTTTT.

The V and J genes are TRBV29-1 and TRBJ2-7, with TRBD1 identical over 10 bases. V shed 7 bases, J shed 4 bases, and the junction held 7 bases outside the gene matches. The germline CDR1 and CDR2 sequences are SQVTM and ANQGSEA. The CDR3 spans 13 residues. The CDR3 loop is CSAGTGAQYEQYF. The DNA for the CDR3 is TGCAGCGCAGGGACAGGGGCTCAATACGAGCAGTACTTC.

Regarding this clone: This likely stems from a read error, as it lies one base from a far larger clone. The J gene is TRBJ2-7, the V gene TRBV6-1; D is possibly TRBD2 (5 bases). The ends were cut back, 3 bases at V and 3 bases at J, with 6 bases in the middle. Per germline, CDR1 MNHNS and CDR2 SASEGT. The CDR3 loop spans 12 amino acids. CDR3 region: CASSDSGYEQYF. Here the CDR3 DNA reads TGTGCCAGCAGTGACAGCGGCTACGAGCAGTACTTC.

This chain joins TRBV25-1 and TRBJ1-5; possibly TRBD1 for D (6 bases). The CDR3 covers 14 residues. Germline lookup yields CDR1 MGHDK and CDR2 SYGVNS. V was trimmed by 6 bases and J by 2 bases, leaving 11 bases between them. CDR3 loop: CASSPPGGNQPQHF. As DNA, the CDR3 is TGTGCCAGCAGCCCGCCAGGGGGCAATCAGCCCCAGCATTTT.

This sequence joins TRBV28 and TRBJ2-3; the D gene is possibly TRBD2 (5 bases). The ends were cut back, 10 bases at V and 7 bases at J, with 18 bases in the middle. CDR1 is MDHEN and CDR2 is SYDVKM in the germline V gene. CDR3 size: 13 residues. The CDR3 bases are TGTGCCATCTCCGGGGAACTATCCAATACGCAGTATTTT. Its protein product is CAISGELSNTQYF.

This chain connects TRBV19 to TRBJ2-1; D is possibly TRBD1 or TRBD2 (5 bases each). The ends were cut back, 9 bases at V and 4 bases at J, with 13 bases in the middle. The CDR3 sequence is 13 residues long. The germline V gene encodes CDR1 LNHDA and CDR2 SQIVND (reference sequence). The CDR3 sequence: CASEGTNYNEQFF. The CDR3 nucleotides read TGTGCCAGCGAGGGGACCAATTACAATGAGCAGTTCTTC.

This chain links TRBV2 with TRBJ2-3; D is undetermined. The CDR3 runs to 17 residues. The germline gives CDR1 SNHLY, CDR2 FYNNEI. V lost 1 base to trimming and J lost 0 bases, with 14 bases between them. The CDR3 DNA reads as TGTGCCAGCAGTGAAGTAGGTGCCGGCAGCAGCACAGATACGCAGTATTTT. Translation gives CASSEVGAGSSTDTQYF.

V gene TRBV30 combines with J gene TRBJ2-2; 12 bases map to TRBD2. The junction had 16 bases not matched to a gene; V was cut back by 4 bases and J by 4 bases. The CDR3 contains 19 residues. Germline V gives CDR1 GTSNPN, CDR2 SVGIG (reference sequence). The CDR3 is CAWIRPRTSGDPGTGELFF. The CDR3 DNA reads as TGTGCCTGGATCCGCCCTCGGACTAGCGGGGACCCAGGCACCGGGGAGCTGTTTTTT.

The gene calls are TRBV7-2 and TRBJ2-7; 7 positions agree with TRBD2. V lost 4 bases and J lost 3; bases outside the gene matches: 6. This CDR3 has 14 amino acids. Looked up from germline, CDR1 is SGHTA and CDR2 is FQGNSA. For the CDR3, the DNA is TGTGCCAGCAGCTCTAGTCGGGGGGTCTACGAGCAGTACTTC. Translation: CASSSSRGVYEQYF.

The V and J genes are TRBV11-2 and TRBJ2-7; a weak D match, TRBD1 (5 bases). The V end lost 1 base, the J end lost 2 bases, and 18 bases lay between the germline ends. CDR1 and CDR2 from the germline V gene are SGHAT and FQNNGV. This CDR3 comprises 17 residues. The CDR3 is CASSLVGQGMVAYEQYF. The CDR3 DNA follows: TGTGCCAGCAGCTTAGTCGGGCAGGGAATGGTAGCCTACGAGCAGTACTTC.